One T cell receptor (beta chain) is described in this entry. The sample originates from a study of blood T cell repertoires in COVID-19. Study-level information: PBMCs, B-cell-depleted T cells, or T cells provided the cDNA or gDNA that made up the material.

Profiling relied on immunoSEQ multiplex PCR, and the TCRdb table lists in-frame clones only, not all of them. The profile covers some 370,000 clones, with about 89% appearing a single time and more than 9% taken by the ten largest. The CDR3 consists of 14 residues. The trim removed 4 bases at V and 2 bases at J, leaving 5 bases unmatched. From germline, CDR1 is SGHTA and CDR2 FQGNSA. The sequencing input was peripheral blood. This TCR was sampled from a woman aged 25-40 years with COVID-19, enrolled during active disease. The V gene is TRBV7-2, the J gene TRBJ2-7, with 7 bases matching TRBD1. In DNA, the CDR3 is TGTGCCAGCAGCTCACCCGGGACAGCCTACGAGCAGTACTTC. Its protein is CASSSPGTAYEQYF.